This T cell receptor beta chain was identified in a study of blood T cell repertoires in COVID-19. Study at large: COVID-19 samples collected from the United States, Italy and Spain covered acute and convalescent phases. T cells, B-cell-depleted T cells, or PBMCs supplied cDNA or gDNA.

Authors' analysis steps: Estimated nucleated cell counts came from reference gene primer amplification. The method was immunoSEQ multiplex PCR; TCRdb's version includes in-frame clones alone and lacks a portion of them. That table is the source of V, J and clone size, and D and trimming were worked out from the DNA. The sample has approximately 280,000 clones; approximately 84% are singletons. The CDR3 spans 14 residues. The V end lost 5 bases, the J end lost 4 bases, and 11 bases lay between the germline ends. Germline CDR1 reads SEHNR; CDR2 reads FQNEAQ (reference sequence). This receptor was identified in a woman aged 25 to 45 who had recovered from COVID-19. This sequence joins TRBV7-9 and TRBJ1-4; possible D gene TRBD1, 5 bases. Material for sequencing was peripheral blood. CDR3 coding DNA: TGTGCCAGCAGCCAACAGGCGCGTAATGAAAAACTGTTTTTT. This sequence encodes CASSQQARNEKLFF.